This T cell receptor (beta chain) was recovered during a study of T cell responses to AZD1222 COVID-19 vaccine. Points from the study as a whole: Mostly white British, mostly female donors; authors suggested clonal diversity may be underestimated. Repertoire samples came only from after the peak T cell response. Of the AZD1222 recipients, only 5 to 7 were seropositive at baseline. Among spike-specific TCRs, nearly half reportedly target unmutated variant regions.

A note on this clone: The antigen remains undetermined.

Some clones are missing from TCRdb's copy, which holds only in-frame ones; the method was immunoSEQ multiplex PCR. The sample has roughly 150,000 clones, roughly 90% seen once. Trimming took off 0 bases at V and 8 bases at J, with 16 bases between the two ends. This CDR3 contains 15 residues. Germline V gene sequence: CDR1 LGHNA, CDR2 YNFKEQ. The source is an adult who received the AZD1222 COVID-19 vaccine. V gene TRBV4-2 combines with J gene TRBJ1-2, with unresolved D. The starting material was peripheral blood, obtained 28 days after the second AZD1222 dose. CDR3 sequence reads: CASSQELLGEGGYTF. CDR3 coding DNA: TGTGCCAGCAGCCAAGAGCTCCTTGGGGAGGGCGGCTACACCTTC.